This entry lists 10 T cell receptor beta chains sequenced from one sample in a study of cytomegalovirus exposure and HLA in healthy donors. Data came from immunoSEQ multiplex PCR; TCRdb stores just in-frame clones and leaves some out. The repertoire consists of 150,000 to 200,000 clones, with around nine tenths occurring once and the leading ten covering approximately 2.6%. What was sequenced was PBMCs. The receptors here all came from a man aged 18 to 30 in good health and CMV-seropositive.

The chain combines TRBV28 with TRBJ1-5, with D uncertain. CDR1 and CDR2 from the germline V gene are MDHEN and SYDVKM. The CDR3 contains 13 residues. V was shortened by 6 bases and J by 5 bases, with 11 bases between the two germline ends. The CDR3 loop reads CASRQQPDQPQHF. The CDR3 bases are TGTGCCAGCAGGCAACAGCCCGATCAGCCCCAGCATTTT.

V is TRBV5-1 and J is TRBJ1-1, with D unclear. The CDR3 runs to 14 residues. Germline V CDR1 and CDR2: SGHRS, YFSETQ. The ends were cut back, 0 bases at V and 4 bases at J, with 10 bases in the middle. The CDR3 region has the DNA TGCGCCAGCAGCTTGGCCGAGGGTGCCACTGAAGCTTTCTTT. Encoded protein: CASSLAEGATEAFF.

This chain connects TRBV5-1 to TRBJ2-1, with D perhaps matching TRBD1 (7 bases). CDR3 length equals 17 residues. V was cut by 4 bases and J by 0 bases, with 17 bases left in between. Germline V gene sequence: CDR1 SGHRS, CDR2 YFSETQ. The CDR3, as DNA: TGCGCCAGCAGCCCACAAAGGCAGGGGGGCTCCTACAATGAGCAGTTCTTC. Its protein product is CASSPQRQGGSYNEQFF. The full variable domain, its missing parts supplied by reference TRBV5-1 and TRBJ2-1, is KAGVTQTPRYLIKTRGQQVTLSCSPISGHRSVSWYQQTPGQGLQFLFEYFSETQRNKGNFPGRFSGRQFSNSRSEMNVSTLELGDSALYLCASSPQRQGGSYNEQFFGPGTRLTVL.

The genes are TRBV2 and TRBJ2-7; D might be TRBD2 (7 bases). The germline V gene has CDR1 SNHLY and CDR2 FYNNEI. V was clipped by 1 base and J by 9 bases, with 10 bases between them. The CDR3 totals 12 residues. The CDR3 nucleotides read TGTGCCAGCAGTGAAGGGGAGGGGGTGCAGTACTTC. Amino acid sequence: CASSEGEGVQYF.

The chain joins TRBV19 to TRBJ2-3; the D gene is possibly TRBD2 (6 bases). The germline V gene encodes CDR1 LNHDA and CDR2 SQIVND (reference sequence). The CDR3 covers 15 residues. V lost 6 bases and J 1 base, leaving 14 bases between the germline ends. CDR3 in DNA: TGTGCCAGTAGCCCGACGGGAGCGGGCACAGATACGCAGTATTTT. It yields the protein CASSPTGAGTDTQYF.

The chain recombines TRBV15 with TRBJ1-3, with no clear D. The CDR3 is made up of 15 amino acids. CDR1 and CDR2 (germline): LNHNV, YYDKDF (reference sequence). Trimming pared 1 base from V and 0 bases from J, leaving 7 bases between. The CDR3 region is CATSRASNSGNTIYF. DNA of the CDR3: TGTGCCACCAGCAGAGCTAGTAACTCTGGAAACACCATATATTTT.

The rearrangement uses TRBV5-1 and TRBJ2-4, with 7 bases aligning to TRBD2. V lost 7 bases and J lost 8; bases outside the gene matches: 3. The CDR3 is made up of 11 amino acids. Per germline, CDR1 SGHRS and CDR2 YFSETQ. The CDR3 here is CASSSGDIQYF. The CDR3 nucleotides are TGCGCCAGCTCTAGCGGCGACATTCAGTACTTC.

The V and J genes are TRBV6-1 and TRBJ2-2; TRBD2 is a possible D gene (6 bases). Germline V gene sequence: CDR1 MNHNS, CDR2 SASEGT. Trimming removed 2 bases from V and 4 bases from J, with 20 bases in between. This CDR3 is built from 18 residues. The CDR3 is CASSEQRGETRGTGELFF. The CDR3 DNA follows: TGTGCCAGCAGTGAACAACGGGGCGAGACTAGGGGCACCGGGGAGCTGTTTTTT.

This clone was seen a handful of times. The chain couples TRBV13 to TRBJ1-5; D perhaps matches TRBD1 (5 bases). Trimming took 0 bases from V and 3 from J, leaving 9 bases between them. Germline V gene lookup returns CDR1 PRHDT and CDR2 FYEKMQ (reference sequence). The CDR3 is 15 residues long. CDR3 DNA: TGTGCCAGCAGCTTAGGACAGGTAAACAATCAGCCCCAGCATTTT. This codes for CASSLGQVNNQPQHF.

The sample holds one count of this clone. The rearrangement links TRBV6-1 to TRBJ2-7, with 9 bases aligning to TRBD1. Trimming at V came to 3 bases and at J to 1 base, leaving 7 bases not matched to a gene. Germline assignment: CDR1 MNHNS and CDR2 SASEGT. The CDR3 is 16 residues long. For the CDR3, the DNA is TGTGCCAGCAGTGACCCAGAGGGACAGGGATCCTACGAGCAGTACTTC. Translating it yields CASSDPEGQGSYEQYF.